Following are 3 T cell receptor beta chains from one sample sequenced in a study of T cells in Graves' hyperthyroidism and ophthalmopathy. Amplification of TCR beta CDR3 regions was performed using RNA transcripts as template. An initial round of RT-PCR targeting the TCR CDR3 relied on the HTBI primer set. TCRdb redid the calling of the multiplex PCR reads with MiXCR, one entry per CDR3 protein. The data hold 600,000 to 650,000 distinct CDR3 sequences, with around 15% observed a single time. Sequenced sample: blood. The receptors stem from a woman in her 30s with Graves' hyperthyroidism.

The rearrangement joins TRBV9 to TRBJ2-7, with D uncertain. Per the germline V gene, CDR1 is SGDLS and CDR2 is YYNGEE. Trimming took off 0 bases at V and 2 bases at J, with 15 bases between the two ends. This CDR3 has 16 amino acids. As DNA, the CDR3 is TGTGCCAGCAGCGTAGAGTCTAGGAGTGGGACCTACGAGCAGTACTTC. It is translated as CASSVESRSGTYEQYF. Variable domain in full (rest from reference TRBV9 and TRBJ2-7): DSGVTQTPKHLITATGQRVTLRCSPRSGDLSVYWYQQSLDQGLQFLIQYYNGEERAKGNILERFSAQQFPDLHSELNLSSLELGDSALYFCASSVESRSGTYEQYFGPGTRLTVT.

V gene TRBV20-1 combines with J gene TRBJ1-1, with TRBD1 as a possible D gene (6 bases). Germline V gives CDR1 DFQATT, CDR2 SNEGSKA (reference sequence). V was shortened by 6 bases and J by 2 bases, with 13 bases between the two germline ends. The CDR3 runs 13 residues. The CDR3 DNA sequence: TGCAGTGCAGCGGGACATGGAAACACTGAAGCTTTCTTT. This encodes CSAAGHGNTEAFF.

Ten or more counts support this clonotype. This sequence joins TRBV28 and TRBJ1-2; 7 bases fit TRBD1. Germline assignment: CDR1 MDHEN and CDR2 SYDVKM. This CDR3 is built from 14 residues. J gave up 1 base and V 3 bases, and 2 bases lay outside the gene matches. The CDR3 bases are TGTGCCAGCAGTTTCGGGACAGATAACTATGGCTACACCTTC. Amino acids: CASSFGTDNYGYTF.